A selection of T cell receptor beta chains follows, all from one sample in a study of blood T cell repertoires in COVID-19. Measured with immunoSEQ multiplex PCR; TCRdb has only the in-frame clones, and not every one. The sample records some 22,000 clones, approximately 84% being singletons. Sequencing input: peripheral blood. Every receptor here comes from a woman aged 80 or older with acute or convalescent COVID-19. Both conserved end residues are part of each CDR3. The order of the fields is V gene, clone size, J gene, D gene, CDR3 length, CDR3 DNA, CDR3 protein. D genes are given only for firm matches. Clone size appears in some rows only: once, few, many, or a class for an expanded clone.

v_call: TRBV25-1
clone_size: once
j_call: TRBJ1-6
d_call: TRBD1
cdr3_length: 14
cdr3_nt: TGTGCCAGCAGTGTGACAGGGTATAATTCACCCCTCCACTTT
cdr3_aa: CASSVTGYNSPLHF

v_call: TRBV5-1
clone_size: -
j_call: TRBJ2-1
d_call: TRBD2
cdr3_length: 15
cdr3_nt: TGCGCCAGCAGCCTACAGCGGGACTCCTACAATGAGCAGTTCTTC
cdr3_aa: CASSLQRDSYNEQFF

v_call: TRBV11-2
clone_size: -
j_call: TRBJ2-1
d_call: -
cdr3_length: 14
cdr3_nt: TGTGCCAGCAGCTTATTCCGGGGAAGGAATGAGCAGTTCTTC
cdr3_aa: CASSLFRGRNEQFF

v_call: TRBV10-3
clone_size: -
j_call: TRBJ2-7
d_call: TRBD1
cdr3_length: 14
cdr3_nt: TGTGCCACCAATCCGGGACAGGTGCCACACGAGCAGTACTTC
cdr3_aa: CATNPGQVPHEQYF

v_call: TRBV30
clone_size: -
j_call: TRBJ1-4
d_call: TRBD1
cdr3_length: 15
cdr3_nt: TGTGCCTGGAGTACAGGGGACAGTAAAAATGAAAAACTGTTTTTT
cdr3_aa: CAWSTGDSKNEKLFF

v_call: TRBV24-1
clone_size: -
j_call: TRBJ2-2
d_call: -
cdr3_length: 18
cdr3_nt: TGTGCCCACCTCCCCCCCCCGGGAGATACTACGAACACCGGGGAGCTGTTTTTT
cdr3_aa: CAHLPPPGDTTNTGELFF

v_call: TRBV18
clone_size: -
j_call: TRBJ2-7
d_call: -
cdr3_length: 14
cdr3_nt: TGTGCCAGCTCACCACCCAGGGTCCCCTACGAGCAGTACTTC
cdr3_aa: CASSPPRVPYEQYF

v_call: TRBV19
clone_size: -
j_call: TRBJ2-1
d_call: TRBD2
cdr3_length: 15
cdr3_nt: TGTGCCAGTTCCCGGGGGACTAGCGTCAGGGATGAGCAGTTCTTC
cdr3_aa: CASSRGTSVRDEQFF

v_call: TRBV24-1
clone_size: -
j_call: TRBJ2-3
d_call: TRBD2
cdr3_length: 14
cdr3_nt: TGTGCCACCAGCGCGGGGGGGTCTCGAGATACGCAGTATTTT
cdr3_aa: CATSAGGSRDTQYF

v_call: TRBV19
clone_size: -
j_call: TRBJ2-1
d_call: TRBD2
cdr3_length: 15
cdr3_nt: TGTGCCAGTAGTACCTCTAGCGGGGGTTACAATGAGCAGTTCTTC
cdr3_aa: CASSTSSGGYNEQFF

v_call: TRBV13
clone_size: -
j_call: TRBJ2-7
d_call: TRBD1
cdr3_length: 14
cdr3_nt: TGTGCCAGCGGAGGGGACAGGGGTCGTTACGAGCAGTACTTC
cdr3_aa: CASGGDRGRYEQYF

v_call: TRBV10-3
clone_size: -
j_call: TRBJ2-5
d_call: TRBD1
cdr3_length: 15
cdr3_nt: TGTGCCACCCGCCGGGGACAGGGCCCTCAAGAGACCCAGTACTTC
cdr3_aa: CATRRGQGPQETQYF

v_call: TRBV7-2
clone_size: -
j_call: TRBJ2-7
d_call: -
cdr3_length: 13
cdr3_nt: TGTGCCAGCAGCGCCTTCAGGGAAGGCGAGCAGTACTTC
cdr3_aa: CASSAFREGEQYF

v_call: TRBV7-2
clone_size: -
j_call: TRBJ2-1
d_call: TRBD2
cdr3_length: 15
cdr3_nt: TGTGCCAGCAGCTTAGTCACTAGCGGGTCCAATGAGCAGTTCTTC
cdr3_aa: CASSLVTSGSNEQFF

v_call: TRBV7-2
clone_size: -
j_call: TRBJ1-2
d_call: -
cdr3_length: 16
cdr3_nt: TGTGCCAGCAGCTTGGGGGGTTCGGGGACGGACTATGGCTACACCTTC
cdr3_aa: CASSLGGSGTDYGYTF

v_call: TRBV9
clone_size: -
j_call: TRBJ1-6
d_call: -
cdr3_length: 16
cdr3_nt: TGTGCCAGCAGCGGATGGACCGGGACAAACAATTCACCCCTCCACTTT
cdr3_aa: CASSGWTGTNNSPLHF

v_call: TRBV18
clone_size: -
j_call: TRBJ2-7
d_call: -
cdr3_length: 14
cdr3_nt: TGTGCCAGCTCACCACCCTCCGGTACGAAGGAGCAGTACTTC
cdr3_aa: CASSPPSGTKEQYF

v_call: TRBV2
clone_size: once
j_call: TRBJ2-1
d_call: TRBD2
cdr3_length: 15
cdr3_nt: TGTGCCAGCAGTCGTCTAGCGGGCCAGCGGAATGAGCAGTTCTTC
cdr3_aa: CASSRLAGQRNEQFF

v_call: TRBV30
clone_size: -
j_call: TRBJ2-1
d_call: TRBD1
cdr3_length: 15
cdr3_nt: TGTGCCTGGAGTCCCGGGACAGGGCGATGGAATGAGCAGTTCTTC
cdr3_aa: CAWSPGTGRWNEQFF

v_call: TRBV2
clone_size: few
j_call: TRBJ2-1
d_call: TRBD2
cdr3_length: 14
cdr3_nt: TGTGCCAGCAGCTTTAGCGGGAGTGTCTATGAGCAGTTCTTC
cdr3_aa: CASSFSGSVYEQFF

v_call: TRBV18
clone_size: -
j_call: TRBJ1-4
d_call: -
cdr3_length: 14
cdr3_nt: TGTGCCAGCTCACCAGGGGGAGGTGGTGAAAAACTGTTTTTT
cdr3_aa: CASSPGGGGEKLFF

v_call: TRBV6-6
clone_size: -
j_call: TRBJ1-1
d_call: TRBD1
cdr3_length: 16
cdr3_nt: TGTGCCAGCAGTTACCAACAGACGACAGGGGGAACTGAAGCTTTCTTT
cdr3_aa: CASSYQQTTGGTEAFF

v_call: TRBV5-1
clone_size: once
j_call: TRBJ2-1
d_call: TRBD1
cdr3_length: 14
cdr3_nt: TGCGCCAGCGCCCGGGACAGGGGAGGCAATGAGCAGTTCTTC
cdr3_aa: CASARDRGGNEQFF

v_call: TRBV5-1
clone_size: -
j_call: TRBJ2-7
d_call: -
cdr3_length: 15
cdr3_nt: TGCGCCAGCAGCCGCTCCCCGTCGGGGGTTTACGAGCAGTACTTC
cdr3_aa: CASSRSPSGVYEQYF

v_call: TRBV30
clone_size: -
j_call: TRBJ1-5
d_call: -
cdr3_length: 13
cdr3_nt: TGTGCCTGGAGTGTAAAGGGGAATCAGCCCCAGCATTTT
cdr3_aa: CAWSVKGNQPQHF

v_call: TRBV9
clone_size: -
j_call: TRBJ2-7
d_call: TRBD1
cdr3_length: 14
cdr3_nt: TGTGCCAGCAGCGTACCCGGGACAGGGGCCGAGCAGTACTTC
cdr3_aa: CASSVPGTGAEQYF

v_call: TRBV10-1
clone_size: -
j_call: TRBJ2-1
d_call: TRBD2
cdr3_length: 13
cdr3_nt: TGCGCCAGCAGCCCGGGACTAGTTGGCGAGCAGTTCTTC
cdr3_aa: CASSPGLVGEQFF